This is a list of T cell receptor beta chains from one sample in a study of shared clonotypes between healthy human individuals. Generated by immunoSEQ multiplex PCR, the TCRdb table keeps only in-frame clones and is missing some. There are approximately 2.4 million clones in the sample; approximately 94% occur only once, and around 0.13% lies in the top ten. Sequenced input: naive CD4+ T cells sorted from blood. The receptors here all came from a man younger than 35 in good health. Each CDR3 is given with its conserved first and last residue. A D gene is named only where the DNA matches it firmly. Size values are once, few and many counts, or a class for expanded clones, and some rows have none.

TRBV28	NA	TRBJ1-3	NA	CASSPILSGKAGNTIYF	TGTGCCAGCAGTCCCATACTTTCAGGGAAAGCTGGAAACACCATATATTTT
TRBV7-9	NA	TRBJ2-7	NA	CASSFTTGSSYEQYF	TGTGCCAGCAGCTTCACTACAGGGTCCTCCTACGAGCAGTACTTC
TRBV11-2	TRBD1	TRBJ2-7	NA	CASRRGQSYEQYF	TGTGCCAGCAGAAGGGGACAGAGCTACGAGCAGTACTTC
TRBV19	NA	TRBJ2-3	NA	CASSNYREANTDTQYF	TGTGCCAGTAGTAATTACAGGGAGGCCAACACAGATACGCAGTATTTT
TRBV2	TRBD1	TRBJ1-5	once	CASRDRGLSNQPQHF	TGTGCCAGCAGGGACAGGGGGCTAAGCAATCAGCCCCAGCATTTT
TRBV28	TRBD1	TRBJ1-1	NA	CASTQRAGGAFF	TGTGCCAGCACCCAACGGGCAGGGGGGGCTTTCTTT
TRBV5-4	TRBD2	TRBJ2-2	NA	CASSLGTSGGTGELFF	TGTGCCAGCAGCTTAGGGACTAGCGGGGGGACCGGGGAGCTGTTTTTT
TRBV30	NA	TRBJ1-2	NA	CAWSVQGTYGYTF	TGTGCCTGGAGTGTCCAGGGAACCTATGGCTACACCTTC
TRBV7-2	TRBD1	TRBJ1-2	NA	CASSPWTGSDIGYTF	TGTGCCAGCAGCCCATGGACAGGGTCTGATATTGGCTACACCTTC
TRBV28	NA	TRBJ2-1	NA	CASSPPGGGYNEQFF	TGTGCCAGCAGCCCCCCAGGGGGGGGCTACAATGAGCAGTTCTTC
TRBV18	TRBD1	TRBJ2-5	NA	CASSRDRVDETQYF	TGTGCCAGCTCCCGGGACAGGGTTGATGAGACCCAGTACTTC
TRBV5-8	TRBD1	TRBJ1-6	NA	CASSHDRGSPLHF	TGTGCCAGCAGCCATGACAGGGGTTCACCCCTCCACTTT
TRBV5-1	TRBD1	TRBJ2-6	NA	CASSPTRLDRGVEEGANVLTF	TGCGCCAGCAGCCCTACTCGCCTCGACAGGGGGGTCGAGGAAGGGGCCAACGTCCTGACTTTC
TRBV27	TRBD1	TRBJ2-7	NA	CASSSPGQGNYEQYF	TGTGCCAGCAGTTCACCGGGACAGGGGAACTACGAGCAGTACTTC
TRBV7-2	NA	TRBJ2-4	NA	CASSLGQLAKNIQYF	TGTGCCAGCAGCTTAGGACAGCTAGCCAAAAACATTCAGTACTTC
TRBV5-1	TRBD2	TRBJ2-1	NA	CASSLTSGSYNEQFF	TGCGCCAGCAGCCTGACTAGCGGGAGTTACAATGAGCAGTTCTTC
TRBV27	TRBD1	TRBJ1-1	NA	CAAHRGGPEAFF	TGTGCCGCGCACAGGGGTGGACCTGAAGCTTTCTTT
TRBV5-1	NA	TRBJ2-1	NA	CASSLRPSRNEQFF	TGCGCCAGCAGCTTGAGGCCTAGCCGGAATGAGCAGTTCTTC
TRBV30	NA	TRBJ1-2	NA	CAWSATDYGYTF	TGTGCCTGGAGCGCTACTGACTATGGCTACACCTTC
TRBV12-2	NA	TRBJ1-1	NA	CASRLGMVGAETEAFF	TGTGCAAGTCGCTTAGGAATGGTAGGGGCGGAGACTGAAGCTTTCTTT
TRBV11-2	TRBD2	TRBJ2-1	NA	CASSIFLAGGYNEQFF	TGTGCCAGCAGCATCTTTCTAGCGGGAGGGTACAATGAGCAGTTCTTC
TRBV7-2	TRBD1	TRBJ2-5	NA	CASSEGQGQQETQYF	TGTGCCAGCAGCGAGGGACAGGGGCAGCAAGAGACCCAGTACTTC
TRBV19	NA	TRBJ1-4	NA	CASSMGARQRNEKLFF	TGTGCCAGTAGTATGGGGGCGCGCCAACGGAATGAAAAACTGTTTTTT
TRBV6-1	NA	TRBJ1-4	NA	CASSGAGKNEKLFF	TGTGCCAGCAGTGGGGCGGGGAAGAATGAAAAACTGTTTTTT
TRBV7-9	NA	TRBJ2-3	NA	CASSPAVGAPGDTQYF	TGTGCCAGCAGCCCCGCAGTGGGGGCGCCTGGAGATACGCAGTATTTT
TRBV21-1	NA	TRBJ2-7	NA	CASSKKQGYEQYF	TGTGCCAGCAGCAAAAAACAGGGCTACGAGCAGTACTTC
TRBV4-3	NA	TRBJ1-2	once	CASSQDGLSGGYTF	TGCGCCAGCAGCCAAGACGGACTCTCGGGAGGCTACACCTTC
TRBV6-1	TRBD1	TRBJ2-1	NA	CASSENRPRQGARNEQFF	TGTGCCAGCAGTGAAAATCGTCCTCGGCAGGGGGCACGTAATGAGCAGTTCTTC
TRBV27	NA	TRBJ2-7	once	CASSLYAGVSYEQYF	TGTGCCAGCAGTTTGTACGCAGGGGTGTCCTACGAGCAGTACTTC
TRBV5-1	NA	TRBJ2-1	few	CASSLLSLGGEQFF	TGCGCCAGCAGCTTGTTGAGTCTGGGCGGGGAGCAGTTCTTC
TRBV30	NA	TRBJ1-1	NA	CAWSQFDEAFF	TGTGCCTGGAGCCAGTTTGATGAAGCTTTCTTT